Listed here is a single T cell receptor (beta chain). Study processing details: Estimation of nucleated cell counts relied on the amplification of reference gene primers. Profiled with immunoSEQ multiplex PCR; TCRdb holds only in-frame clones, not every one. V and J calls and clone size follow that table, whereas D and trimming were derived from the DNA. The table shows 72,000 or so clones, with 82% occurring only once. V dropped 7 bases and J dropped 7 bases, with 13 bases sitting between them. The CDR3 contains 12 residues. The data were taken from a study of blood T cell repertoires in COVID-19. Across the study: The samples span acute and convalescent COVID-19 from the United States, Italy and Spain. PBMCs, B-cell-depleted T cells, or T cells were the source of the cDNA or gDNA that made up the material.

The chain joins TRBV12-3 or TRBV12-4 to TRBJ1-2; the D gene is possibly TRBD1 (6 bases). Specimen: peripheral blood. This clonotype originated in an elderly man with active COVID-19. For the CDR3, the DNA is TGTGCCAGCACTAACAGGGTCGCTGGCTACACCTTC. This translates into CASTNRVAGYTF.